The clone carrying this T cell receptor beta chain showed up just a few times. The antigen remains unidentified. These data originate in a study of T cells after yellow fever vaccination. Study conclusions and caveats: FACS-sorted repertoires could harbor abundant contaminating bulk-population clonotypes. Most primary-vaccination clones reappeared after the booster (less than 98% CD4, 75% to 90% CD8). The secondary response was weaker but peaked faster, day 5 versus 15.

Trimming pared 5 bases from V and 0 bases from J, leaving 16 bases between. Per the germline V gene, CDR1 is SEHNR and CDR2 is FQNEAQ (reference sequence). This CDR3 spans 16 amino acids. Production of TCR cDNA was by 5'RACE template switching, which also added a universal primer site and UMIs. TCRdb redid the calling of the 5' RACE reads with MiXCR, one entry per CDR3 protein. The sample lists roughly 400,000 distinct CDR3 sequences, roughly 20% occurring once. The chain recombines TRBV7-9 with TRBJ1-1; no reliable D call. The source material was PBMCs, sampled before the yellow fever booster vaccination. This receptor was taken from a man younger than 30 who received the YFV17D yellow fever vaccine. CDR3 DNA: TGTGCCAGCAGCCGATACCGGGAAGTCATGAACACTGAAGCTTTCTTT. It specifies CASSRYREVMNTEAFF.